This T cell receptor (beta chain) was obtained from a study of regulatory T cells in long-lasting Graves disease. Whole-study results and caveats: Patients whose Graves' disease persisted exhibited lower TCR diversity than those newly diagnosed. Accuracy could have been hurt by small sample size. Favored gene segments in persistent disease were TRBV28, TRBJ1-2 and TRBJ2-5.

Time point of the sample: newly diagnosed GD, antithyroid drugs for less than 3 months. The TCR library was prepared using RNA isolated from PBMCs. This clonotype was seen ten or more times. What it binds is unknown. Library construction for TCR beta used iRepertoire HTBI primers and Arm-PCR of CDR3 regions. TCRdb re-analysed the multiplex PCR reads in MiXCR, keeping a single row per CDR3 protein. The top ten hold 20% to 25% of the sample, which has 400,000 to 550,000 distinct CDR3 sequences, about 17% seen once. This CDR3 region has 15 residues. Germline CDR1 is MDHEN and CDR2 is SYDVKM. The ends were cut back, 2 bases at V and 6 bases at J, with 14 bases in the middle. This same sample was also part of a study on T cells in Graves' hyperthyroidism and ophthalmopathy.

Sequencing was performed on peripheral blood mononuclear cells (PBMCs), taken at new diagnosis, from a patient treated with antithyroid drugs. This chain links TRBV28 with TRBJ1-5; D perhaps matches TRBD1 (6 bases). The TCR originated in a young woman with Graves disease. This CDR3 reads CASSLNRVKIQPQHF. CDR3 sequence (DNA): TGTGCCAGCAGTTTAAACAGGGTAAAGATTCAGCCCCAGCATTTT.